The 8 T cell receptor beta chains given below trace back to one sample, sequenced in a study of blood T cell repertoires in COVID-19. Some clones are missing from TCRdb's copy, which holds only in-frame ones; the method was immunoSEQ multiplex PCR. The top ten clones hold around 40% of a sample with 120,000 to 150,000 clones, around 86% of them seen once. The specimen sequenced was peripheral blood. These receptor sequences come from a man over 45 who had recovered from COVID-19.

This sequence joins TRBV13 and TRBJ2-7, with 7 bases matching TRBD1. The CDR3 extends over 13 amino acids. Trimming removed 4 bases from V and 1 base from J; junction bases left unmatched: 1. Germline V gene lookup returns CDR1 PRHDT and CDR2 FYEKMQ (reference sequence). The CDR3 region is CASSSTGSYEQYF. CDR3 nucleotide sequence: TGTGCCAGCAGCTCGACAGGGTCCTACGAGCAGTACTTC.

This clone was seen more than once but under ten times. The chain uses TRBV6-2 or TRBV6-3 and TRBJ2-3, with 11 bases that match TRBD2. The CDR3 is 18 residues long. V lost 5 bases, J lost 4 bases, and 14 bases stayed unmatched. Germline V lookup: CDR1 MNHEY, CDR2 SVGEGT. The CDR3 region is CASSGPTSGAAWADTQYF. The CDR3 region has the DNA TGTGCCAGCAGTGGACCGACTAGCGGGGCTGCGTGGGCAGATACGCAGTATTTT.

This rearrangement joins TRBV27 to TRBJ2-7; D possibly corresponds to TRBD1 (6 bases). Germline assignment: CDR1 MNHEY and CDR2 SMNVEV (reference sequence). V was shortened by 4 bases and J by 1 base, with 11 bases between the two germline ends. The CDR3 covers 14 residues. The CDR3 region has the DNA TGTGCCAGCAGTTCGTCGACAGGATCCTACGAGCAGTACTTC. It specifies CASSSSTGSYEQYF.

This clone has a single count. The chain recombines TRBV11-2 with TRBJ2-7, with D uncertain. Trimming left V 3 bases short and J 4 bases short, with 7 bases between. The CDR3 sequence is 12 residues long. Germline CDR1 is SGHAT and CDR2 is FQNNGV. CDR3 loop: CASSFILYEQYF. The CDR3 bases are TGTGCCAGCAGCTTCATCCTATACGAGCAGTACTTC.

This chain links TRBV3-1 (or the pseudogene TRBV3-2) with TRBJ2-7; maybe TRBD1 (6 bases). V lost 1 base and J 5 bases, leaving 12 bases between the germline ends. Germline CDR1 LGHDT, CDR2 YNNKEL (reference sequence). The CDR3 contains 14 residues. DNA of the CDR3: TGTGCCAGCAGCCAAGTACAGGGCGTGGACGAGCAGTACTTC. Residues: CASSQVQGVDEQYF.

The chain uses TRBV9 and TRBJ2-5; 10 bases are shared with TRBD1. The V gene's germline CDR1 is SGDLS and CDR2 YYNGEE. V was clipped by 4 bases and J by 5 bases; unmatched bases: 5. The CDR3 runs to 14 residues. The CDR3 loop reads CASSPGQGQETQYF. The CDR3 nucleotides are TGTGCCAGCAGCCCGGGACAGGGGCAGGAGACCCAGTACTTC.

The chain recombines TRBV12-5 with TRBJ2-1; 13 bases line up with TRBD2. The germline CDR1 and CDR2 sequences are LGHNT and FRNRAP. The CDR3 has 18 amino acids. V was clipped by 0 bases and J by 9 bases; unmatched bases: 11. The CDR3 reads CASGLVLTSGGADGEQFF. CDR3 DNA sequence: TGTGCTAGTGGTTTGGTACTTACTAGCGGGGGGGCAGATGGTGAGCAGTTCTTC.

The chain couples TRBV2 to TRBJ2-7; the D is unclear. The CDR3 has 15 amino acids. The V gene's germline CDR1 is SNHLY and CDR2 FYNNEI. V was cut by 2 bases and J by 1 base, with 12 bases left in between. As DNA, the CDR3 is TGTGCCAGCAGTGAAAACCTTTCTAGATCCTACGAGCAGTACTTC. Its protein is CASSENLSRSYEQYF. The full variable domain, with the rest looked up from reference TRBV2 and TRBJ2-7, is EPEVTQTPSHQVTQMGQEVILRCVPISNHLYFYWYRQILGQKVEFLVSFYNNEISEKSEIFDDQFSVERPDGSNFTLKIRSTKLEDSAMYFCASSENLSRSYEQYFGPGTRLTVT.